The 7 T cell receptor beta chains listed next were all sequenced from one sample in a study of identical twins. TCRdb independently ran MiXCR on the 5' RACE reads; one entry per CDR3 protein. The table records about 900,000 distinct CDR3 sequences, 12% of them present only once. This sample also belongs to another study, concerning yellow fever vaccine responses in identical twins.

The sample comprised PBMCs. These receptors all come from a woman between 18 and 29 years old in good health.

This chain links TRBV6-1 with TRBJ1-1; 9 bases are a match to TRBD1. This CDR3 region has 13 residues. Germline V gene sequence: CDR1 MNHNS, CDR2 SASEGT. J lost 4 bases, V lost 7 bases, and 4 bases had no gene match. Here the CDR3 reads CASTDRGGTEAFF. In DNA, the CDR3 is TGTGCCAGCACGGACAGGGGAGGCACTGAAGCTTTCTTT.

This clonotype was picked up a small number of times. This chain joins TRBV6-1 and TRBJ2-2; D may be TRBD1 or TRBD2 (5 bases each). The CDR3 length is 15 residues. The germline V gene has CDR1 MNHNS and CDR2 SASEGT. With 7 bases removed from V and 5 bases from J, the gap between germline ends came to 17 bases. CDR3 in amino acids: CASTRDAVGTGELFF. The CDR3, as DNA: TGTGCCAGCACACGGGACGCCGTAGGGACCGGGGAGCTGTTTTTT.

The chain recombines TRBV5-1 with TRBJ2-3; D is uncertain. CDR1 is SGHRS and CDR2 is YFSETQ in the germline V gene. The CDR3 has 14 residues. Between the trimmed V and J ends, which lost 3 bases and 7 bases, there was a span of 15 bases. This CDR3 is CASSSRVAQHTQYF. DNA for the CDR3: TGCGCCAGCAGCTCTCGGGTGGCCCAGCATACGCAGTATTTT.

The chain carries TRBV25-1 and TRBJ1-5, with 8 positions matching TRBD1. CDR1 and CDR2 from the germline V gene are MGHDK and SYGVNS. Germline trimming cut 5 bases from V and 6 bases from J; bases unmatched to any gene: 9. The CDR3 totals 15 residues. Here the CDR3 DNA reads TGTGCCAGCAGTCTGGACAGGGAGGCCGGTCAGCCCCAGCATTTT. This gives the protein CASSLDREAGQPQHF.

The table lists this clonotype with many counts. J is TRBJ1-1 and V is TRBV29-1, with 7 bases aligning to TRBD1. This CDR3 is 16 amino acids long. Germline CDR1 SQVTM, CDR2 ANQGSEA. With V trimmed by 0 bases and J by 5 bases, 12 bases remained unmatched. As DNA, the CDR3 is TGCAGCGTTGAAGATTTGGGGTACAGGGGTGATACTGAAGCTTTCTTT. Its translation: CSVEDLGYRGDTEAFF. Drawing the rest from reference TRBV29-1 and TRBJ1-1, the complete variable domain is SAVISQKPSRDICQRGTSLTIQCQVDSQVTMMFWYRQQPGQSLTLIATANQGSEATYESGFVIDKFPISRPNLTFSTLTVSNMSPEDSSIYLCSVEDLGYRGDTEAFFGQGTRLTVV.

This chain uses TRBV5-1 with TRBJ2-5, with 9 bases lining up with TRBD2. CDR1 SGHRS and CDR2 YFSETQ come from the germline V gene. After removal of 2 bases from V and 1 base from J, the junction contained 6 bases not matched to a gene. CDR3 length equals 16 residues. The CDR3 DNA reads TGCGCCAGCAGCTTAGACAGCGGGGGGTTCCAAGAGACCCAGTACTTC. Protein sequence: CASSLDSGGFQETQYF.

In its sample, this clonotype was seen once. A junction end diverges from the germline sequence, so it may reflect a read error. J is TRBJ2-7 and V is TRBV4-1, with D perhaps TRBD1 (6 bases). Germline V gene sequence: CDR1 MGHRA, CDR2 YSYEKL. The CDR3 is 18 amino acids. CDR3: CASSQSFDRPTYPYEQHF. The CDR3 DNA sequence: TGCGCCAGCAGCCAATCCTTCGACAGGCCGACATACCCGTACGAGCAGCACTTC.